These 30 T cell receptor beta chains share one sample of origin, sequenced in a study of cytomegalovirus exposure and HLA in healthy donors (dated by TCRdb to 2016 to 2017). Receptors were amplified or captured by the immunoSEQ multiplex PCR assay. The multiplex PCR relied on a mix of 60 forward primers for TCR Vbeta segments and 13 reverse primers for TCR Jbeta segments. Imported from immuneACCESS, the table was reduced by TCRdb to in-frame sequences with V and J called. These copies leave out some clones; in studies compared against another copy, an unresolved V gene accounts for under half, and the cause of the remainder is not known. For this sample there are more than 90,000 clones; over 60% appear just once. Of the sample, about 2.2% falls within the top ten clones. The sequenced sample consisted of PBMCs. These receptors were taken from a woman aged 30 to 39 in good health and CMV-seronegative.

The V gene is TRBV4-1, the J gene TRBJ1-2, with 9 bases that match TRBD1. CDR3 length: 18 amino acids. CDR1 MGHRA and CDR2 YSYEKL come from the germline V gene. V lost 0 bases to trimming and J lost 7 bases; unmatched junction nucleotides: 15. CDR3 coding DNA: TGCGCCAGCAGCCAAGATAGAGAAACAGGGGGCGCACGAAGTGGCTACACCTTC. Amino acids: CASSQDRETGGARSGYTF.

The chain carries TRBV2 and TRBJ2-3; D is uncertain. V was clipped by 6 bases and J by 4 bases, with 8 bases between them. Looked up from germline, CDR1 is SNHLY and CDR2 is FYNNEI. There are 12 residues in the CDR3. CDR3 amino acids: CASRVVPDTQYF. In DNA form, the CDR3 reads TGTGCCAGCAGGGTAGTTCCAGATACGCAGTATTTT. Using reference TRBV2 and TRBJ2-3 for the parts outside the CDR3, the full variable domain is EPEVTQTPSHQVTQMGQEVILRCVPISNHLYFYWYRQILGQKVEFLVSFYNNEISEKSEIFDDQFSVERPDGSNFTLKIRSTKLEDSAMYFCASRVVPDTQYFGPGTRLTVL.

V gene TRBV6-5 combines with J gene TRBJ2-5, with a tentative D call TRBD2 (6 bases). V was trimmed by 4 bases and J by 6 bases, leaving 18 bases between them. The CDR3 spans 15 residues. Germline V gene sequence: CDR1 MNHEY, CDR2 SVGAGI. CDR3 sequence (DNA): TGTGCCAGCAGTTCCACGGGACTTAGCATCCAGACCCAGTACTTC. Amino acid sequence: CASSSTGLSIQTQYF.

The V and J genes are TRBV27 and TRBJ1-1; weak D call: TRBD1 (6 bases). Germline assignment: CDR1 MNHEY and CDR2 SMNVEV (reference sequence). The ends were cut back, 6 bases at V and 3 bases at J, with 11 bases in the middle. CDR3 length equals 13 residues. As DNA, the CDR3 is TGTGCCAGCAGAACACAGGGATACACTGAAGCTTTCTTT. It translates to CASRTQGYTEAFF.

This clone appeared once. CDR3 protein: CASSATGTGVTEQYF. The CDR3 DNA reads as TGTGCCAGCAGCGCAACCGGGACAGGGGTGACCGAGCAGTACTTC. The rearrangement links TRBV5-5 to TRBJ2-7; TRBD1 matches at 10 bases. The CDR3 covers 15 residues. Trimming at V came to 4 bases and at J to 6 bases, leaving 10 bases not matched to a gene. Germline loops: CDR1 SGHKS, CDR2 YYEKEE (reference sequence). Supplemented by reference TRBV5-5 and TRBJ2-7, the full variable domain reads DAGVTQSPTHLIKTRGQQVTLRCSPISGHKSVSWYQQVLGQGPQFIFQYYEKEERGRGNFPDRFSARQFPNYSSELNVNALLLGDSALYLCASSATGTGVTEQYFGPGTRLTVT.

This sequence joins TRBV7-8 and TRBJ2-7; weak D call: TRBD1 (6 bases). Per the germline V gene, CDR1 is SGHVS and CDR2 is FQNEAQ. V was trimmed by 1 base and J by 3 bases, leaving 13 bases between them. The CDR3 runs to 15 residues. The CDR3 DNA reads TGTGCCAGCAGCTTAGGGCAGGGGCTCCTCTACGAGCAGTACTTC. Translation gives CASSLGQGLLYEQYF.

The gene calls are TRBV28 and TRBJ2-7, with D maybe TRBD2 (5 bases). V was trimmed by 11 bases and J by 0 bases, leaving 17 bases between them. CDR1 and CDR2 from the germline V gene are MDHEN and SYDVKM. The CDR3 has 14 amino acids. In DNA, the CDR3 is TGTGCCGCTAGCCGTGGCGGCAACTCCTACGAGCAGTACTTC. Protein sequence: CAASRGGNSYEQYF.

This clone was found a few times. This chain joins TRBV6-1 and TRBJ2-7; D perhaps matches TRBD2 (6 bases). V was shortened by 4 bases and J by 3 bases, with 16 bases between the two germline ends. CDR3 length: 15 residues. Germline CDR1 reads MNHNS; CDR2 reads SASEGT. CDR3 residues: CASSAGTLANYEQYF. The DNA of the CDR3 is TGTGCCAGCAGTGCTGGGACTCTTGCCAACTACGAGCAGTACTTC.

The CDR3 nucleotides are TGTGCCAGCAGTGAACAGGGGAACACCGGGGAGCTGTTTTTT. Translated: CASSEQGNTGELFF. V gene TRBV2 combines with J gene TRBJ2-2, with D possibly matching TRBD1 (5 bases). The CDR3 loop spans 14 amino acids. Trimming took off 2 bases at V and 1 base at J, with 5 bases between the two ends. The germline V gene encodes CDR1 SNHLY and CDR2 FYNNEI. The entire variable domain, with the rest obtained from reference TRBV2 and TRBJ2-2, is as follows: EPEVTQTPSHQVTQMGQEVILRCVPISNHLYFYWYRQILGQKVEFLVSFYNNEISEKSEIFDDQFSVERPDGSNFTLKIRSTKLEDSAMYFCASSEQGNTGELFFGEGSRLTVL.

The J gene is TRBJ2-1, the V gene TRBV7-9; D possibly corresponds to TRBD2 (6 bases). The length of the CDR3 is 13 residues. Trimming pared 4 bases from V and 15 bases from J, leaving 19 bases between. Germline CDR1 is SEHNR and CDR2 is FQNEAQ (reference sequence). The CDR3 here is CASSSQSGLEGFF. The CDR3 DNA sequence: TGTGCCAGCAGCTCACAAAGCGGGCTCGAGGGGTTCTTC. The whole variable domain, filled in from reference TRBV7-9 and TRBJ2-1, reads DTGVSQNPRHKITKRGQNVTFRCDPISEHNRLYWYRQTLGQGPEFLTYFQNEAQLEKSRLLSDRFSAERPKGSFSTLEIQRTEQGDSAMYLCASSSQSGLEGFFGPGTRLTVL.

This chain links TRBV6-1 with TRBJ2-7, with D uncertain. Germline V lookup: CDR1 MNHNS, CDR2 SASEGT. CDR3 length: 9 residues. Trimming left V 11 bases short and J 4 bases short, with 6 bases between. The CDR3 loop is CAGGYEQYF. CDR3 DNA sequence: TGTGCCGGCGGTTACGAGCAGTACTTC.

The CDR3 reads CASRFQGYNEQFF. The CDR3 DNA follows: TGTGCCAGCAGATTCCAGGGCTACAATGAGCAGTTCTTC. This chain links TRBV6-1 with TRBJ2-1; perhaps TRBD1 as D (5 bases). V lost 6 bases, J lost 3 bases, and 9 bases lay in between. Germline CDR1 is MNHNS and CDR2 is SASEGT. The CDR3 is 13 residues long.

The chain employs TRBV30 and TRBJ2-1; TRBD2 aligns across 12 bases. The germline V gene encodes CDR1 GTSNPN and CDR2 SVGIG (reference sequence). The trim removed 3 bases at V and 7 bases at J, leaving 4 bases unmatched. The length of the CDR3 is 14 residues. DNA of the CDR3: TGTGCCTGGAGCTGGACTAGCGGGATAAATGAGCAGTTCTTC. Translation: CAWSWTSGINEQFF.

The chain employs TRBV21-1 and TRBJ2-7; TRBD1, as called in the table, went unchecked against the DNA. TRBV21-1 is flagged as a pseudogene. The CDR3 runs 15 residues. The CDR3 sequence: CASSKEGQGMYEQYF. In nucleotides, the CDR3 is TGTGCCAGCAGCAAAGAGGGGCAGGGCATGTACGAGCAGTACTTC.

As DNA, the CDR3 is TGTGCCAGCAGCGTAGGTCCAGGAACGGATGAAGCTTTCTTT. Its translation: CASSVGPGTDEAFF. V gene TRBV9 combines with J gene TRBJ1-1; D is ambiguous. CDR3 length: 14 amino acids. The V gene's germline CDR1 is SGDLS and CDR2 YYNGEE. With 0 bases removed from V and 7 bases from J, the gap between germline ends came to 13 bases. The full variable domain, rest sourced from reference TRBV9 and TRBJ1-1, is DSGVTQTPKHLITATGQRVTLRCSPRSGDLSVYWYQQSLDQGLQFLIQYYNGEERAKGNILERFSAQQFPDLHSELNLSSLELGDSALYFCASSVGPGTDEAFFGQGTRLTVV.

The rearrangement links TRBV28 to TRBJ2-1; 9 bases agree with TRBD1. Trimming took 3 bases from V and 5 from J; bases not matched to a gene: 8. The CDR3 is 16 amino acids. Germline values: CDR1 MDHEN, CDR2 SYDVKM. As DNA, the CDR3 is TGTGCCAGCAGTTTTCCCTCGGGACAGGGAGACAATGAGCAGTTCTTC. Translation gives CASSFPSGQGDNEQFF.

In this sample, this clone turned up a few times. V is TRBV5-6 and J is TRBJ1-1; no definite D call. The CDR3 sequence is 14 residues long. V shed 4 bases and J shed 3 bases, with 13 bases lying between them. Per germline, CDR1 SGHDT and CDR2 YYEEEE. The DNA for the CDR3 is TGTGCCAGCAGCCTGGATTCAGGATACACTGAAGCTTTCTTT. This gives the protein CASSLDSGYTEAFF.

The rearrangement joins TRBV28 to TRBJ2-5, with 7 positions matching TRBD1. TRBJ2-7 matches the DNA end more closely, so the J call is doubtful. The CDR3 loop spans 17 amino acids. CDR1 and CDR2 from the germline V gene are MDHEN and SYDVKM. CDR3 amino acids: CASRHRLSVDRRYEQYF. In DNA, the CDR3 is TGTGCCAGCAGACACCGGCTAAGTGTGGACAGGCGGTACGAGCAGTACTTC.

There are a few counts of this clone. The rearrangement joins TRBV19 to TRBJ2-1; 9 nucleotides agree with TRBD2. The V gene end was trimmed by 5 bases and the J gene end by 7 bases; junction bases not matched to a gene: 21. This CDR3 is built from 19 residues. Germline V lookup: CDR1 LNHDA, CDR2 SQIVND (reference sequence). In DNA form, the CDR3 reads TGTGCCAGTAGTCCTCGCGGGAGGGCCTTAAGTGGCCCCTCTAATGAGCAGTTCTTC. This translates into CASSPRGRALSGPSNEQFF. The whole variable domain, remainder taken from reference TRBV19 and TRBJ2-1, is DGGITQSPKYLFRKEGQNVTLSCEQNLNHDAMYWYRQDPGQGLRLIYYSQIVNDFQKGDIAEGYSVSREKKESFPLTVTSAQKNPTAFYLCASSPRGRALSGPSNEQFFGPGTRLTVL.

This clone was counted only a few times. The CDR3 DNA follows: TGCGCCAGCAGCCCCGGGACTTTGAACACTGAAGCTTTCTTT. It specifies CASSPGTLNTEAFF. This chain uses TRBV4-1 with TRBJ1-1, with TRBD1 as a possible D gene (5 bases). V gave up 4 bases and J gave up 0 bases, with 9 bases separating them. The germline V gene encodes CDR1 MGHRA and CDR2 YSYEKL. The length of the CDR3 is 14 residues.

The genes are TRBV4-3 and TRBJ1-1; 9 nucleotides line up with TRBD1. V shed 4 bases, J shed 6 bases, and the junction held 9 bases outside the gene matches. This CDR3 comprises 15 residues. Germline V gene sequence: CDR1 LGHNA, CDR2 YSLEER. CDR3 bases: TGCGCCAGCAGCCGGGGGGGACAGGGACTTTCTGAAGCTTTCTTT. Translation: CASSRGGQGLSEAFF.

This clone was seen a few times. This chain uses TRBV5-1 with TRBJ1-1; the D gene is possibly TRBD1 (5 bases). CDR1 is SGHRS and CDR2 is YFSETQ in the germline V gene. The V end lost 1 base, the J end lost 4 bases, and 11 bases lay between the germline ends. This CDR3 comprises 14 residues. In DNA form, the CDR3 reads TGCGCCAGCAGCTTGAACACAGGAAGCACTGAAGCTTTCTTT. Encoded protein: CASSLNTGSTEAFF. Complete variable domain (other parts from reference TRBV5-1 and TRBJ1-1): KAGVTQTPRYLIKTRGQQVTLSCSPISGHRSVSWYQQTPGQGLQFLFEYFSETQRNKGNFPGRFSGRQFSNSRSEMNVSTLELGDSALYLCASSLNTGSTEAFFGQGTRLTVV.

The chain is built from TRBV9 and TRBJ2-5, with D tentatively TRBD2 (7 bases). V lost 2 bases and J 2 bases, leaving 13 bases between the germline ends. The CDR3 loop spans 15 amino acids. In germline, CDR1 is SGDLS, CDR2 YYNGEE. In DNA form, the CDR3 reads TGTGCCAGCAGCGTGGGGGGGCAATTACAAGAGACCCAGTACTTC. Its protein product is CASSVGGQLQETQYF.

This sequence joins TRBV28 and TRBJ1-4; TRBD1 might be the D (5 bases). CDR3 length: 16 amino acids. The germline V and J ends were trimmed by 10 bases and 8 bases, with 26 bases remaining between them. CDR1 and CDR2 (germline): MDHEN, SYDVKM. The CDR3 DNA reads TGTGCCACCCAATCCGCGTGGGGGAGGAGTCGGGAAAAACTGTTTTTT. It specifies CATQSAWGRSREKLFF.

The rearrangement uses TRBV19 and TRBJ2-1, with 7 nucleotides matching TRBD2. CDR1 LNHDA and CDR2 SQIVND come from the germline V gene (reference sequence). The CDR3 is made up of 15 amino acids. The junction had 10 bases not matched to a gene; V was cut back by 5 bases and J by 6 bases. CDR3 region: CASSLLRDYPNEQFF. CDR3 bases: TGTGCCAGTAGTTTGCTCCGGGACTATCCCAATGAGCAGTTCTTC.

This clone was observed a few times. The chain links TRBV4-3 to TRBJ1-2; 11 bases match TRBD1. Trimming took 4 bases from V and 4 from J; bases not matched to a gene: 2. Germline V lookup: CDR1 LGHNA, CDR2 YSLEER. The CDR3 extends over 14 amino acids. In DNA form, the CDR3 reads TGCGCCAGCAGCCCAGGGACAGGGGGCTATGGCTACACCTTC. As protein: CASSPGTGGYGYTF.

V and J are TRBV30 and TRBJ2-5, with TRBD1 identical over 7 bases. The CDR3 runs to 13 residues. V was pared by 2 bases and J by 4 bases, with 4 bases of the junction left unmatched. Germline V lookup: CDR1 GTSNPN, CDR2 SVGIG (reference sequence). This CDR3 is CAWSWDSRETQYF. DNA for the CDR3: TGTGCCTGGAGTTGGGACAGTCGAGAGACCCAGTACTTC.

The rearrangement links TRBV7-6 to TRBJ2-7; D ambiguous. CDR1 is SGHVS and CDR2 is FNYEAQ in the germline V gene. The CDR3 extends over 15 amino acids. With 5 bases removed from V and 3 bases from J, the gap between germline ends came to 17 bases. Here the CDR3 reads CASSPLDLFRYEQYF. DNA of the CDR3: TGTGCCAGCAGCCCCCTAGATTTATTTCGCTACGAGCAGTACTTC.

In its sample, this clone was seen once. The gene calls are TRBV6-5 and TRBJ1-5; D gene ambiguous. Trimming cost V 5 bases and J 6 bases, with 8 bases left between them. The CDR3 has 12 residues. CDR1 is MNHEY, CDR2 SVGAGI, per germline. The CDR3, as DNA: TGTGCCAGCAGTGAATTCGGTCAGCCCCAGCATTTT. This codes for CASSEFGQPQHF.

This clone has just a few counts. The gene calls are TRBV5-1 and TRBJ2-3, with unresolved D. The CDR3 consists of 14 residues. Germline V CDR1 and CDR2: SGHRS, YFSETQ. V shed 4 bases and J shed 4 bases, with 13 bases lying between them. This CDR3 is CASSPSGAPDTQYF. CDR3 nucleotides: TGCGCCAGCAGCCCCTCGGGTGCCCCAGATACGCAGTATTTT.